Each of the 32 T cell receptor beta chains below was sequenced from the same sample in a study of regulatory dendritic cells for organ transplantation. Sequencing was performed with immunoSEQ multiplex PCR; in TCRdb, only in-frame clones are kept and a portion is missing. Here the sample spans about 21,000 clones, less than 90% being singletons. Sorted T cells were CFSE-labeled and cultured four to five days with allogeneic regulatory or mature dendritic cells at 1:10. Antigens for these TCRs are unknown. The sequencing input was naive CD4+ T cells from blood cultured with dendritic cells. The subset is: CD45RA+ naive T cells. Receptors were obtained from a human donor in good health.

The V call is TRBV19, the J call TRBJ2-3, with TRBD2 identical over 11 bases. Germline loops: CDR1 LNHDA, CDR2 SQIVND (reference sequence). V gave up 5 bases and J gave up 1 base; unmatched junction bases: 2. This CDR3 is 15 amino acids long. CDR3: CASSVLAGGTDTQYF. The CDR3 DNA is TGTGCCAGTAGTGTACTAGCGGGGGGCACAGATACGCAGTATTTT.

The chain combines TRBV7-2 with TRBJ2-1; D possibly matches TRBD1 or TRBD2 (5 bases each). Trimming pared 1 base from V and 3 bases from J, leaving 16 bases between. The CDR3 is 17 residues long. Germline V lookup: CDR1 SGHTA, CDR2 FQGNSA. CDR3 in amino acids: CASSLGRGRQGYNEQFF. The CDR3 bases are TGTGCCAGCAGCTTAGGTAGGGGACGGCAGGGCTACAATGAGCAGTTCTTC.

The chain recombines TRBV11-3 with TRBJ2-7; D uncertain. CDR3 size: 11 residues. V lost 1 base and J 9 bases, leaving 7 bases between the germline ends. Germline-derived CDR1 and CDR2 are SGHNT and YENEEA. The CDR3 spells CASSLVPGQYF. CDR3 sequence (DNA): TGTGCCAGCAGCTTAGTTCCGGGGCAGTACTTC.

The chain joins TRBV29-1 to TRBJ1-2; 10 nucleotides align to TRBD1. The length of the CDR3 is 13 residues. The V and J ends lost 4 bases and 4 bases, in that order; junction bases with no gene match: 3. Germline-derived CDR1 and CDR2 are SQVTM and ANQGSEA. The DNA of the CDR3 is TGCAGCGTTGGGGACAGGGGCACCTATGGCTACACCTTC. Translated: CSVGDRGTYGYTF.

The chain is built from TRBV27 and TRBJ1-5; D unclear. Per the germline V gene, CDR1 is MNHEY and CDR2 is SMNVEV (reference sequence). The CDR3 loop spans 16 amino acids. With 0 bases removed from V and 1 base from J, the gap between germline ends came to 10 bases. The CDR3 region is CASSLSAGGSNQPQHF. The CDR3 nucleotides read TGTGCCAGCAGTTTATCGGCAGGAGGGAGCAATCAGCCCCAGCATTTT.

Only a few counts were recorded for this clone. The chain couples TRBV5-1 to TRBJ1-5; D gene unclear. In germline, CDR1 is SGHRS, CDR2 YFSETQ. The CDR3 runs 15 residues. V lost 0 bases and J 5 bases, leaving 12 bases between the germline ends. CDR3 nucleotides: TGCGCCAGCAGCTTGGTCGGCCCTTACGATCAGCCCCAGCATTTT. Translating it yields CASSLVGPYDQPQHF.

V and J are TRBV2 and TRBJ1-6; 8 nucleotides match TRBD1. The CDR3 length is 15 residues. The V gene's germline CDR1 is SNHLY and CDR2 FYNNEI. V lost 8 bases, J lost 8 bases, and 11 bases stayed unmatched. CDR3 sequence reads: CASVGRGQAHSPLHF. CDR3 DNA sequence: TGTGCCAGCGTCGGACGGGGACAGGCTCATTCACCCCTCCACTTT.

This rearrangement joins TRBV7-2 to TRBJ2-2, with TRBD2 matching over 8 bases. Germline CDR1 and CDR2: SGHTA and FQGNSA. This CDR3 comprises 15 residues. Germline trimming cut 3 bases from V and 6 bases from J; bases unmatched to any gene: 6. This chain's CDR3 is CASSFKLGGAGELFF. DNA for the CDR3: TGTGCCAGCAGCTTTAAACTCGGGGGGGCCGGGGAGCTGTTTTTT.

This clone was counted once. V usage is TRBV25-1 and J usage is TRBJ2-3; 10 bases agree with TRBD2. CDR3 size: 16 residues. The J segment lost 4 bases and the V segment lost 3 bases, leaving 7 bases of the junction unmatched. CDR1 is MGHDK and CDR2 is SYGVNS in the germline V gene. The CDR3 is CASSEFLAGVADTQYF. CDR3 sequence (DNA): TGTGCCAGCAGTGAGTTTCTAGCGGGAGTGGCAGATACGCAGTATTTT.

The genes are TRBV19 and TRBJ2-3, with 11 bases aligning to TRBD2. V shed 5 bases, J shed 0 bases, and the junction held 13 bases outside the gene matches. Per germline, CDR1 LNHDA and CDR2 SQIVND (reference sequence). The CDR3 is 19 residues long. DNA of the CDR3: TGTGCCAGTAGTGGGAAGGGGCTAGCGGGGGGCCGGAGCACAGATACGCAGTATTTT. Translated, it gives CASSGKGLAGGRSTDTQYF.

This clone was detected a few times. CDR3 nucleotides: TGTGCCAGCAGTTTAGGGGCCTCTGGGGCCAACGTCCTGACTTTC. Its translation is CASSLGASGANVLTF. V and J are TRBV28 and TRBJ2-6; tentatively, D is TRBD1 (5 bases). The germline V gene has CDR1 MDHEN and CDR2 SYDVKM. V gave up 2 bases and J gave up 0 bases, with 5 bases separating them. The CDR3 spans 15 residues. Complete variable domain (other parts from reference TRBV28 and TRBJ2-6): DVKVTQSSRYLVKRTGEKVFLECVQDMDHENMFWYRQDPGLGLRLIYFSYDVKMKEKGDIPEGYSVSREKKERFSLILESASTNQTSMYLCASSLGASGANVLTFGAGSRLTVL.

This clone was seen a handful of times. This chain links TRBV4-1 with TRBJ2-7, with 7 nucleotides matching TRBD1. The CDR3 consists of 15 residues. Trimming cost V 2 bases and J 6 bases; bases outside gene matches: 10. Germline V gene lookup returns CDR1 MGHRA and CDR2 YSYEKL. Here the CDR3 reads CASSQIRQGSGEQYF. The CDR3 coding sequence is TGCGCCAGCAGCCAAATACGACAGGGCTCGGGCGAGCAGTACTTC.

The chain uses TRBV5-1 and TRBJ2-2; tentative D call: TRBD2 (6 bases). Per germline, CDR1 SGHRS and CDR2 YFSETQ. The CDR3 sequence is 17 residues long. V was shortened by 4 bases and J by 1 base, with 17 bases between the two germline ends. The DNA of the CDR3 is TGCGCCAGCAGCCTCCTCCCCGGGGGAGGGAACACCGGGGAGCTGTTTTTT. Protein product: CASSLLPGGGNTGELFF.

The chain has TRBV11-1 and TRBJ2-7; 7 nucleotides agree with TRBD1. The CDR3 covers 15 residues. Per the germline V gene, CDR1 is SGHAT and CDR2 is FQDESV (reference sequence). Trimming took 5 bases from V and 3 from J; bases not matched to a gene: 10. The CDR3 nucleotides read TGTGCCAGCAGCCTGGGACAGTCCTCGGTCTACGAGCAGTACTTC. This translates into CASSLGQSSVYEQYF.

The chain employs TRBV4-1 and TRBJ1-3; the D is unclear. The V gene lost 2 bases and the J gene lost 4 bases, with 12 bases spanning the gap. Per germline, CDR1 MGHRA and CDR2 YSYEKL. This CDR3 comprises 15 residues. Written as DNA, the CDR3 is TGCGCCAGCAGCCAACCCCGGGCCCCAGGAAACACCATATATTTT. This sequence encodes CASSQPRAPGNTIYF.

Here the CDR3 DNA reads TGTGCCAGCAGCCGAACTCTAGCGCCCACCGGGGAGCTGTTTTTT. Its protein is CASSRTLAPTGELFF. V usage is TRBV13 and J usage is TRBJ2-2; possible D gene TRBD2, 6 bases. The CDR3 runs 15 residues. The germline V gene encodes CDR1 PRHDT and CDR2 FYEKMQ (reference sequence). V was trimmed by 5 bases and J by 4 bases, leaving 14 bases between them.

This clone was detected a few times. The chain has TRBV19 and TRBJ2-7; the match to TRBD1 covers 7 bases. With 5 bases clipped from V and 3 bases from J, the junction kept 10 bases outside the gene matches. CDR3 length: 15 amino acids. Germline V lookup: CDR1 LNHDA, CDR2 SQIVND (reference sequence). Written as DNA, the CDR3 is TGTGCCAGTAGTCATGGGGGACAGTCTCTCTACGAGCAGTACTTC. Its translation is CASSHGGQSLYEQYF.

This rearrangement joins TRBV7-9 to TRBJ1-2, with TRBD1 identical over 9 bases. This CDR3 contains 12 residues. Trimming removed 11 bases from V and 6 bases from J; junction bases left unmatched: 7. The germline V gene has CDR1 SEHNR and CDR2 FQNEAQ (reference sequence). Here the CDR3 reads CAVDGTGNGYTF. As DNA, the CDR3 is TGTGCCGTTGATGGGACAGGGAATGGCTACACCTTC.

The rearrangement joins TRBV2 to TRBJ1-4; no definite D call. Between the trimmed V and J ends, which lost 6 bases and 12 bases, there was a span of 11 bases. Germline V lookup: CDR1 SNHLY, CDR2 FYNNEI. CDR3 size: 11 residues. CDR3 in amino acids: CASRGDMELFF. The CDR3 DNA reads TGTGCCAGCAGGGGAGATATGGAACTGTTTTTT.

The genes are TRBV7-2 and TRBJ1-1; a weak D match, TRBD1 (5 bases). V was shortened by 5 bases and J by 7 bases, with 11 bases between the two germline ends. The germline gives CDR1 SGHTA, CDR2 FQGNSA. The CDR3 is 12 amino acids. CDR3 in DNA: TGTGCCAGCAGCCAATTTCAGGGTGAAGCTTTCTTT. Translated, it gives CASSQFQGEAFF.

V usage is TRBV19 and J usage is TRBJ2-4; no firm D call. The CDR3 spans 14 residues. The V end lost 1 base, the J end lost 3 bases, and 7 bases lay between the germline ends. Germline CDR1 reads LNHDA; CDR2 reads SQIVND (reference sequence). CDR3 residues: CASSIGWGKNIQYF. CDR3 DNA sequence: TGTGCCAGTAGTATAGGGTGGGGCAAAAACATTCAGTACTTC.

This chain joins TRBV7-9 and TRBJ2-1, with 9 nucleotides matching TRBD2. Germline assignment: CDR1 SEHNR and CDR2 FQNEAQ (reference sequence). J was trimmed by 9 bases and V by 5 bases; bases with no gene match: 17. CDR3 length: 17 residues. CDR3 DNA sequence: TGTGCCAGCAGCCCAGGTTATGTGGCGGGAGGGCCAGTTGAGCAGTTCTTC. Its protein product is CASSPGYVAGGPVEQFF.

The chain is built from TRBV11-2 and TRBJ2-1; a possible D gene is TRBD2 (6 bases). CDR1 SGHAT and CDR2 FQNNGV come from the germline V gene. The length of the CDR3 is 16 residues. V was cut by 5 bases and J by 10 bases, with 24 bases left in between. CDR3 DNA: TGTGCCAGCAGCCCATATCCGGGACTCCAGATCGGGGAGCAGTTCTTC. Its translation is CASSPYPGLQIGEQFF.

The chain links TRBV5-4 to TRBJ2-1, with no clear D. V gave up 4 bases and J gave up 2 bases, with 13 bases separating them. Germline CDR1 SGHNT, CDR2 YYREEE (reference sequence). This CDR3 has 15 amino acids. The chain's CDR3 is CASSGMAQTYNEQFF. The CDR3 nucleotides are TGTGCCAGCAGCGGTATGGCTCAAACCTACAATGAGCAGTTCTTC.

This clone appeared a single time. The J gene is TRBJ2-1, the V gene TRBV25-1, with 10 bases fitting TRBD1. Germline CDR1 MGHDK, CDR2 SYGVNS. V gave up 9 bases and J gave up 6 bases; unmatched junction bases: 8. The CDR3 is made up of 14 amino acids. The CDR3 DNA reads TGTGCCAGTACCCGGGACAGGGGCGTCAATGAGCAGTTCTTC. This gives the protein CASTRDRGVNEQFF.

The rearrangement links TRBV5-4 to TRBJ2-1, with TRBD1 identical over 7 bases. With V trimmed by 3 bases and J by 3 bases, 9 bases remained unmatched. Germline CDR1 reads SGHNT; CDR2 reads YYREEE (reference sequence). The CDR3 covers 16 residues. The CDR3 protein is CASSSKNRGNYNEQFF. In DNA form, the CDR3 reads TGTGCCAGCAGCTCAAAAAACAGGGGAAACTACAATGAGCAGTTCTTC.

J is TRBJ1-4 and V is TRBV4-3; possibly TRBD1 for D (5 bases). The CDR3 totals 15 residues. Germline V gene lookup returns CDR1 LGHNA and CDR2 YSLEER. V shed 4 bases and J shed 1 base, with 10 bases lying between them. The CDR3 region has the DNA TGCGCCAGCAGCCCGCAGGGATTAACTAATGAAAAACTGTTTTTT. This sequence encodes CASSPQGLTNEKLFF.

The chain recombines TRBV29-1 with TRBJ1-5; no reliable D call. Germline CDR1 and CDR2: SQVTM and ANQGSEA. CDR3 length: 13 amino acids. Trimming cost V 4 bases and J 0 bases, with 7 bases left between them. The CDR3 loop reads CSVAPNSNQPQHF. Written as DNA, the CDR3 is TGCAGCGTTGCTCCTAATAGCAATCAGCCCCAGCATTTT.

This clone has a handful of counts. The chain uses TRBV7-9 and TRBJ1-1, with D uncertain. CDR3 length equals 16 residues. Per the germline V gene, CDR1 is SEHNR and CDR2 is FQNEAQ (reference sequence). Deletions cut 5 bases from V and 0 bases from J, with 16 bases between. The CDR3 DNA is TGTGCCAGCAGCCCCTGGACGGGAAAAGTGAACACTGAAGCTTTCTTT. Its translation is CASSPWTGKVNTEAFF.

The chain recombines TRBV7-9 with TRBJ1-4, with D unresolved. V was shortened by 3 bases and J by 8 bases, with 10 bases between the two germline ends. The CDR3 runs 13 residues. Germline loops: CDR1 SEHNR, CDR2 FQNEAQ (reference sequence). The DNA of the CDR3 is TGTGCCAGCAGCTTGAGGACGGGCGAAAAACTGTTTTTT. Its protein product is CASSLRTGEKLFF.

The rearrangement joins TRBV7-6 to TRBJ1-5; D unresolved. Per the germline V gene, CDR1 is SGHVS and CDR2 is FNYEAQ. The V and J ends lost 4 bases and 7 bases respectively, with 8 bases between them. The CDR3 is 12 amino acids. The CDR3 reads CASSYESQPQHF. The CDR3 DNA reads TGTGCCAGCAGCTATGAGAGCCAGCCCCAGCATTTT.

This chain links TRBV7-2 with TRBJ2-3; D is uncertain. The germline V and J ends were trimmed by 5 bases and 3 bases, with 12 bases remaining between them. Germline values: CDR1 SGHTA, CDR2 FQGNSA. CDR3 length: 14 residues. For the CDR3, the DNA is TGTGCCAGCAGCCCTAGGACGGGTACAGATACGCAGTATTTT. Protein sequence: CASSPRTGTDTQYF.